A single sample is the source of the 20 T cell receptor beta chains below, sequenced in a study of beta chain features in type 1 diabetes. cDNA synthesis used the whole RNA isolate, giving expressed TCRB sequences. Data came from immunoSEQ multiplex PCR; TCRdb stores just in-frame clones and leaves some out. The repertoire holds about 620,000 clones, roughly 16% seen once, with approximately 0.093% in the top ten. Sequenced sample: naive CD4+ T cells from blood. These receptors originate from a man aged 18-30 years in good health.

The rearrangement joins TRBV7-2 to TRBJ2-7; D unresolved. From germline, CDR1 is SGHTA and CDR2 FQGNSA. The CDR3 has 14 residues. The ends were cut back, 5 bases at V and 6 bases at J, with 17 bases in the middle. CDR3 sequence reads: CASSHLDPLAEQYF. The DNA for the CDR3 is TGTGCCAGCAGCCACCTGGACCCCCTCGCCGAGCAGTACTTC.

This clone showed up just a few times. The CDR3 loop is CASSPQGTTNEKLFF. CDR3 bases: TGTGCCAGCAGTCCGCAGGGGACAACTAATGAAAAACTGTTTTTT. This chain uses TRBV28 with TRBJ1-4, with a tentative D call TRBD1 (6 bases). CDR1 is MDHEN, CDR2 SYDVKM, per germline. The V end lost 5 bases, the J end lost 0 bases, and 10 bases lay between the germline ends. This CDR3 contains 15 residues.

Concerning this clone itself: Within the sample, other DNA sequences also encode this same CDR3. The CDR3 nucleotides are TGCGCCAGCAGCTCGGGGAGGAGCACAGATACGCAGTATTTT. Its translation: CASSSGRSTDTQYF. This sequence joins TRBV5-1 and TRBJ2-3; D is possibly TRBD2 (6 bases). Germline values: CDR1 SGHRS, CDR2 YFSETQ. V was cut by 3 bases and J by 0 bases, with 8 bases left in between. The CDR3 runs to 14 residues.

There are many counts of this clone. The chain combines TRBV23-1 with TRBJ1-2; D remains ambiguous. TRBV23-1 is an open reading frame, and its role is uncertain. The CDR3 loop spans 17 amino acids. V lost 4 bases to trimming and J lost 3 bases, with 21 bases between them. The chain's CDR3 is CASSRGLSVEDHYGYTF. CDR3 nucleotides: TGCGCCAGCAGTCGTGGGCTTAGCGTGGAGGACCACTATGGCTACACCTTC.

The chain is built from TRBV9 and TRBJ2-3; D is possibly TRBD2 (5 bases). This CDR3 is 16 amino acids long. Germline lookup yields CDR1 SGDLS and CDR2 YYNGEE. Trimming left V 4 bases short and J 4 bases short, with 19 bases between. The CDR3 DNA reads as TGTGCCAGCAGCTCTGCGCTTTGGGCGGGCTCAGATACGCAGTATTTT. Translated: CASSSALWAGSDTQYF.

This clone has a handful of counts. The CDR3 region has the DNA TGTGCCAGCAGCGGCGACGGCTACACCTTC. It translates to CASSGDGYTF. The rearrangement uses TRBV6-6 and TRBJ1-2; no firm D call. The ends were cut back, 6 bases at V and 8 bases at J, with 7 bases in the middle. Germline V gives CDR1 MNHNY, CDR2 SVGAGI (reference sequence). The CDR3 length is 10 residues.

The chain recombines TRBV27 with TRBJ1-1; a weak D match, TRBD1 (6 bases). The CDR3 totals 14 residues. Between the trimmed V and J ends, which lost 6 bases and 2 bases, there was a span of 13 bases. Germline V gene lookup returns CDR1 MNHEY and CDR2 SMNVEV (reference sequence). CDR3 sequence reads: CASSRQGQNTEAFF. The CDR3 DNA is TGTGCCAGCAGCAGGCAGGGGCAAAACACTGAAGCTTTCTTT.

This clone was counted only a few times. This rearrangement joins TRBV6-6 to TRBJ2-7, with 9 bases that match TRBD1. CDR1 and CDR2 (germline): MNHNY, SVGAGI (reference sequence). V dropped 0 bases and J dropped 1; count of bases not matched to a gene: 1. This CDR3 has 15 amino acids. The CDR3 sequence: CASSYSDRGSYEQYF. In DNA, the CDR3 is TGTGCCAGCAGTTACTCGGACAGGGGTTCCTACGAGCAGTACTTC.

The rearrangement joins TRBV6-6 to TRBJ2-4, with D possibly called TRBD1 or TRBD2 (5 bases each). The germline gives CDR1 MNHNY, CDR2 SVGAGI (reference sequence). The V end lost 6 bases, the J end lost 5 bases, and 8 bases lay between the germline ends. The length of the CDR3 is 12 residues. The CDR3: CASRQGENIQYF. The CDR3 DNA is TGTGCCAGCAGGCAGGGAGAAAACATTCAGTACTTC.

The J gene is TRBJ1-5, the V gene TRBV9; 8 bases line up with TRBD1. CDR1 SGDLS and CDR2 YYNGEE come from the germline V gene. V shed 0 bases, J shed 6 bases, and the junction held 5 bases outside the gene matches. The CDR3 contains 15 residues. The CDR3 sequence is CASSVASGGSQPQHF. Here the CDR3 DNA reads TGTGCCAGCAGCGTAGCCTCAGGGGGCAGTCAGCCCCAGCATTTT.

This clone has more than one count but fewer than ten. This rearrangement joins TRBV6-4 to TRBJ2-1; the D is unclear. Germline loops: CDR1 MRHNA, CDR2 SNTAGT. V lost 2 bases to trimming and J lost 5 bases, with 7 bases between them. CDR3 size: 13 residues. The CDR3 coding sequence is TGTGCCAGCAGTGACAAAGCGCACAATGAGCAGTTCTTC. Amino acids: CASSDKAHNEQFF.

This chain joins TRBV28 and TRBJ1-2, with 7 bases matching TRBD1. V was clipped by 6 bases and J by 4 bases; unmatched bases: 14. Germline V gives CDR1 MDHEN, CDR2 SYDVKM. The CDR3 extends over 16 amino acids. This CDR3 is CASSLDRAPNLYGYTF. The CDR3 DNA reads as TGTGCCAGCAGCCTAGACAGGGCACCGAACCTCTATGGCTACACCTTC.

Only a few counts were recorded for this clone. The V call is TRBV4-3, the J call TRBJ2-4; either TRBD1 or TRBD2 may fit D (5 bases each). V was cut by 1 base and J by 0 bases, with 10 bases left in between. Germline-derived CDR1 and CDR2 are LGHNA and YSLEER. The CDR3 has 16 residues. The DNA for the CDR3 is TGCGCCAGCAGCCAAGGGGACGAGCTAGCCAAAAACATTCAGTACTTC. This translates into CASSQGDELAKNIQYF.

The J gene is TRBJ1-4, the V gene TRBV4-3, with D unclear. The V gene lost 6 bases and the J gene lost 6 bases, with 20 bases spanning the gap. The CDR3 spans 16 residues. Looked up from germline, CDR1 is LGHNA and CDR2 is YSLEER. The CDR3, as DNA: TGCGCCAGCAGTCCCGGTGCCTTCGCCCTAGATGAAAAACTGTTTTTT. Protein sequence: CASSPGAFALDEKLFF.

The CDR3 reads CASSGGTVEGQPQHF. The DNA for the CDR3 is TGTGCCAGCAGTGGCGGGACAGTCGAAGGTCAGCCCCAGCATTTT. V usage is TRBV6-1 and J usage is TRBJ1-5, with 7 nucleotides matching TRBD1. The V gene's germline CDR1 is MNHNS and CDR2 SASEGT. The trim removed 4 bases at V and 6 bases at J, leaving 9 bases unmatched. The CDR3 covers 15 residues.

This chain links TRBV5-8 with TRBJ2-1; 13 bases are shared with TRBD2. There are 17 residues in the CDR3. The V and J ends lost 7 bases and 5 bases, in that order; junction bases with no gene match: 12. Germline V gives CDR1 SGHTS, CDR2 YDEGEE. The CDR3 is CASGTSGTPDPNNEQFF. CDR3 nucleotides: TGTGCCAGCGGGACTAGCGGGACACCCGATCCGAACAATGAGCAGTTCTTC.

Details on this clone: The sample contains more than one DNA sequence encoding this CDR3. The CDR3 loop reads CASSLAGRTDTQYF. CDR3 in DNA: TGTGCCAGCAGCTTAGCAGGGAGGACAGATACGCAGTATTTT. This chain uses TRBV7-2 with TRBJ2-3; a possible D gene is TRBD2 (6 bases). CDR1 and CDR2 from the germline V gene are SGHTA and FQGNSA. The CDR3 contains 14 residues. V gave up 0 bases and J gave up 3 bases, with 7 bases separating them.

The gene calls are TRBV18 and TRBJ1-1; no clear D gene. The CDR3 runs to 13 residues. Germline V gives CDR1 KGHSH, CDR2 LQKENI. The V gene lost 4 bases and the J gene lost 3 bases, with 9 bases spanning the gap. The CDR3 protein is CASSLISDTEAFF. In nucleotides, the CDR3 is TGTGCCAGCTCACTCATATCGGACACTGAAGCTTTCTTT.

This clone was counted between two and nine times. The gene calls are TRBV6-1 and TRBJ2-5; D ambiguous. The CDR3 runs 15 residues. From germline, CDR1 is MNHNS and CDR2 SASEGT. V lost 2 bases and J 1 base, leaving 11 bases between the germline ends. The CDR3 bases are TGTGCCAGCAGTGAAAGAGGTGGCACCCAAGAGACCCAGTACTTC. This sequence encodes CASSERGGTQETQYF.

CDR3 sequence reads: CASSQEVADTQYF. The CDR3, as DNA: TGCGCCAGCAGCCAAGAGGTAGCGGATACGCAGTATTTT. The chain has TRBV4-3 and TRBJ2-3; weak D call: TRBD2 (5 bases). The CDR3 has 13 amino acids. The ends were cut back, 0 bases at V and 6 bases at J, with 7 bases in the middle. In germline, CDR1 is LGHNA, CDR2 YSLEER.